This TCR beta chain was captured by sequencing in a study of siplizumab effects on memory and regulatory T cells (dated by TCRdb to between 2017 and 2020). For context, the study as a whole: The study looked at the effect of siplizumab, an anti-CD2 antibody, on alloreactive T-cell subsets in allogeneic mixed lymphocyte reactions made from human PBMCs.

There are a few counts of this clone. The antigen it binds to is not known. Base qualities are not provided; no much larger clone lies one nucleotide away. Sorted unstimulated T cells and proliferating T cells recovered from mixed lymphocyte reactions underwent TCRbeta CDR3 sequencing. Fresh whole blood from approximately ten HLA-typed healthy donors was used to isolate PBMCs. To map where alloreactive clones came from, CD4+ non-regulatory T cells in the unstimulated state were FACS-sorted. The library was made by the immunoSEQ multiplex PCR assay. About 10^5 TCR templates per sample were assayed by the deep sequencing platform. Genomic DNA extracted from sorted T cells was used for TCRbeta CDR3 sequencing. Per the source publication's procedure: Clonal analysis of TCRbeta CDR3 data was done in the R programming language. Comparing unstimulated samples against CFSE-low samples taken after the reaction was how alloreactive CD4+ and CD8+ clones were defined. Regulatory or non-regulatory origin was assigned to alloreactive CD4+ clones by matching of sequences to sorted unstimulated Treg and non-Treg repertoires. This immuneACCESS table, as held by TCRdb, lists in-frame sequences with V and J called but not all clones. Of the missing ones, under half trace to an unresolved V gene in checked studies; the others have no known cause. From that table come the V and J calls and clone size; the DNA was used to work out D and trimming. The sample profile shows approximately 100,000 clones; about 93% of them were found once. The ten largest account for over 0.15% of the sample.

The germline V gene (reference sequence) provides CDR1 LNHDA and CDR2 SQIVND. The CDR3 sequence holds 13 residues, the cysteine and phenylalanine included. The DNA shown is the 39-base CDR3, in frame from base 1. V is pared back by 1 base and J by 6 bases, with 9 bases lying between the germline termini. Paper-wide results and their limitations: For roughly 75-96% of proliferating CD4+ or CD8+ clones, no naive or memory phenotype could be assigned. No functional confirmation was obtained for the suppressive function of proliferating Tregs from siplizumab cultures. Unstimulated naive T cells appeared more diverse than memory T cells, and naive cells seemed to contribute substantially to the alloresponse. Siplizumab significantly reduced the cumulative frequency of alloreactive sequences traceable to unstimulated CD4+ memory T cells. Among mappable alloreactive CD4+ clones, the Treg-derived fraction averaged approximately 69% with siplizumab versus around 29% in control reactions. Because sequences at frequencies below about 10^-5 were poorly captured, only a minor fraction of alloreactive clones could be mapped back to unstimulated subsets.

The sequence links TRBV19 to TRBJ1-1; the D region possibly corresponds to TRBD1 (6 bases align). The sequence was collected from a human donor in good health. The sample was non-Treg CD4+ T cells sorted from blood. In the paper's terms, the cell subset or site label means: FACS-sorted unstimulated CD4+ non-regulatory T cells. The CDR3 region: CASSIVSGAEAFF. In nucleotides, the sequence is TGTGCCAGTAGTATAGTTTCAGGGGCTGAAGCTTTCTTT.